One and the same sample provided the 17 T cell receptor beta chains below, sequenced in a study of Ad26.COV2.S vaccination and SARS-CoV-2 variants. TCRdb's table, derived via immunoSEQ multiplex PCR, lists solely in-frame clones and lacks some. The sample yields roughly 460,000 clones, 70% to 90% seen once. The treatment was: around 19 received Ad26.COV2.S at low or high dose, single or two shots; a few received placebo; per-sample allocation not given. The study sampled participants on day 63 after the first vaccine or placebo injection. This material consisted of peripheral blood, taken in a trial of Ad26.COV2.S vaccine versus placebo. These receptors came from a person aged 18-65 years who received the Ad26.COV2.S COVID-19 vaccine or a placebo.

In DNA, the CDR3 is TGTGCCAGTAGCGGGAGATGGTACAATGAGCAGTTCTTC. Its protein product is CASSGRWYNEQFF. V is TRBV19 and J is TRBJ2-1; perhaps TRBD2 as D (6 bases). Germline V gene data show CDR1 as LNHDA and CDR2 as SQIVND (reference sequence). Trimming pared 6 bases from V and 4 bases from J, leaving 10 bases between. This CDR3 is 13 amino acids long.

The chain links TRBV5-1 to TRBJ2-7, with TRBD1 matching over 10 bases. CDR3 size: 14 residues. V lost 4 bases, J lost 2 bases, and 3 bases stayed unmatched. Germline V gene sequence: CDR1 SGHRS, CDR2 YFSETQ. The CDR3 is CASSTGTGAYEQYF. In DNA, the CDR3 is TGCGCCAGCAGCACAGGGACAGGGGCCTACGAGCAGTACTTC. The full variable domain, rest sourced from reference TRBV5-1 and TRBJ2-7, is KAGVTQTPRYLIKTRGQQVTLSCSPISGHRSVSWYQQTPGQGLQFLFEYFSETQRNKGNFPGRFSGRQFSNSRSEMNVSTLELGDSALYLCASSTGTGAYEQYFGPGTRLTVT.

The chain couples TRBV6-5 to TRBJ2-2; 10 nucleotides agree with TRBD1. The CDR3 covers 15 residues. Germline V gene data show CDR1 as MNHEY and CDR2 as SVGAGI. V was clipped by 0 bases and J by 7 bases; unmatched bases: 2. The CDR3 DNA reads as TGTGCCAGCAGTTACTCGACAGGGGGCATCGGGGAGCTGTTTTTT. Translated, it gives CASSYSTGGIGELFF.

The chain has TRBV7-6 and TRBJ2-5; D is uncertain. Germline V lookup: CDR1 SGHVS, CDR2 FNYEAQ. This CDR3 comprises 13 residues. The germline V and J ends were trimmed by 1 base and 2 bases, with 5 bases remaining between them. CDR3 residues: CASSLEDQETQYF. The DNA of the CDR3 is TGTGCCAGCAGCTTAGAGGATCAAGAGACCCAGTACTTC.

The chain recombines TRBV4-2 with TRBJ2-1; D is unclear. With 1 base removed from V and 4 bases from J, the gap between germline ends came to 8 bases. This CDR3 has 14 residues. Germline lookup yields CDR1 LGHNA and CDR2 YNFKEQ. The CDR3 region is CASSQGFQYNEQFF. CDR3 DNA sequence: TGTGCCAGCAGCCAAGGGTTCCAGTACAATGAGCAGTTCTTC.

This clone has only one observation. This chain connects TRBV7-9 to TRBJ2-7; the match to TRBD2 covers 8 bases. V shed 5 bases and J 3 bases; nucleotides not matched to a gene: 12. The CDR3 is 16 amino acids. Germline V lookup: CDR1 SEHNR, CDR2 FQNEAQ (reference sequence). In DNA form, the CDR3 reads TGTGCCAGCAGCCCTAGGGGACTAGAGGCGGGCTACGAGCAGTACTTC. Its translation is CASSPRGLEAGYEQYF.

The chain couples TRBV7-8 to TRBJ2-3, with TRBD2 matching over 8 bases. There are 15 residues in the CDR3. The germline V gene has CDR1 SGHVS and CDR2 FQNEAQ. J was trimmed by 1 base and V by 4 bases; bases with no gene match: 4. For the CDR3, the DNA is TGTGCCAGCAGCTCTGGGCGGGGGGGCACAGATACGCAGTATTTT. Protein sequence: CASSSGRGGTDTQYF.

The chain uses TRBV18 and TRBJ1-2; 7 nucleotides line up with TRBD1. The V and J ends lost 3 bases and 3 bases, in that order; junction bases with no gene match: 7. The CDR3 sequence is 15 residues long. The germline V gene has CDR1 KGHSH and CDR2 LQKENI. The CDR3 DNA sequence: TGTGCCAGCTCACCCGGACAGGAATTACACTATGGCTACACCTTC. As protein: CASSPGQELHYGYTF.

CDR3 nucleotides: TGTGCCACCAGTGTAGGGGTAAACAATGAGCAGTTCTTC. Residues: CATSVGVNNEQFF. The rearrangement uses TRBV24-1 and TRBJ2-1; a possible D gene is TRBD1 (5 bases). Germline V gene lookup returns CDR1 KGHDR and CDR2 SFDVKD. The V gene lost 5 bases and the J gene lost 5 bases, with 9 bases spanning the gap. The CDR3 extends over 13 amino acids.

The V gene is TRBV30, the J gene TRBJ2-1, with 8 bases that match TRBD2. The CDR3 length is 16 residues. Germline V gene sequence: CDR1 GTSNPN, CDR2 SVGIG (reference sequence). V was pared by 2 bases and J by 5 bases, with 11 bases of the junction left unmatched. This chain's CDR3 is CAWSYQSGGIHNEQFF. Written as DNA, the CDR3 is TGTGCCTGGAGTTACCAAAGCGGGGGAATCCACAATGAGCAGTTCTTC.

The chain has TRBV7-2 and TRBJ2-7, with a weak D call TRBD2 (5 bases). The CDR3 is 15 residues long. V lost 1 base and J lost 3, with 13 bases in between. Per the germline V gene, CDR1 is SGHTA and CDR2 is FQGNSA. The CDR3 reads CASSLEAGAFYEQYF. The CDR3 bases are TGTGCCAGCAGCTTAGAGGCGGGCGCTTTCTACGAGCAGTACTTC.

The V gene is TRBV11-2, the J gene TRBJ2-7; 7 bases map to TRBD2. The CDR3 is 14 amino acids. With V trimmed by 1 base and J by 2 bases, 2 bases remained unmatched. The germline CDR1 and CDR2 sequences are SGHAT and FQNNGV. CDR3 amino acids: CASSLGGTTYEQYF. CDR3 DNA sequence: TGTGCCAGCAGCTTAGGAGGGACTACCTACGAGCAGTACTTC. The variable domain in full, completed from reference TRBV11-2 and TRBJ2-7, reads EAGVAQSPRYKIIEKRQSVAFWCNPISGHATLYWYQQILGQGPKLLIQFQNNGVVDDSQLPKDRFSAERLKGVDSTLKIQPAKLEDSAVYLCASSLGGTTYEQYFGPGTRLTVT.

The CDR3 is CASSVTGTSAYNEQFF. The CDR3 DNA reads TGTGCCAGCAGTGTAACCGGGACTAGCGCTTACAATGAGCAGTTCTTC. The chain combines TRBV28 with TRBJ2-1, with 10 bases matching TRBD2. CDR3 size: 16 residues. Germline assignment: CDR1 MDHEN and CDR2 SYDVKM. Trimming removed 5 bases from V and 4 bases from J; junction bases left unmatched: 8.

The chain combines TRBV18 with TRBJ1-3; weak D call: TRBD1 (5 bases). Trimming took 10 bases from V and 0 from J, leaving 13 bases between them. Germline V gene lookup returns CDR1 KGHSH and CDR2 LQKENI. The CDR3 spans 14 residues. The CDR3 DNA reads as TGTGCCAACCGACAGACCCACTCTGGAAACACCATATATTTT. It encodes CANRQTHSGNTIYF. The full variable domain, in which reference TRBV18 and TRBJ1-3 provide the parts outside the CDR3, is NAGVMQNPRHLVRRRGQEARLRCSPMKGHSHVYWYRQLPEEGLKFMVYLQKENIIDESGMPKERFSAEFPKEGPSILRIQQVVRGDSAAYFCANRQTHSGNTIYFGEGSWLTVV.

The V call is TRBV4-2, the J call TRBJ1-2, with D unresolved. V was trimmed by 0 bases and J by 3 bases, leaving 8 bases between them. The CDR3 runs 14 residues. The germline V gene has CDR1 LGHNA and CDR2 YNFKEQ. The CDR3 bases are TGTGCCAGCAGCCAAGATGGTGGATACTATGGCTACACCTTC. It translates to CASSQDGGYYGYTF.

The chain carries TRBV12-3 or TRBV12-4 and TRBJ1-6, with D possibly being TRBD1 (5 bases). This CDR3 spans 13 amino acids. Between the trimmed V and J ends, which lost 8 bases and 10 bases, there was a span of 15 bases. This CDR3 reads CASRGRARSPLHF. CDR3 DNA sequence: TGTGCCAGCCGCGGCAGGGCGCGGTCACCCCTCCACTTT.

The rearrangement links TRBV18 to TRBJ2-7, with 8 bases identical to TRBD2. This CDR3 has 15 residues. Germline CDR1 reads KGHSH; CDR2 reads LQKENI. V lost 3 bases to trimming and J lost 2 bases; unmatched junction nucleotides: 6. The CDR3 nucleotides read TGTGCCAGCTCACCTAGACAAGCGGGGGCCTACGAGCAGTACTTC. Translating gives CASSPRQAGAYEQYF.